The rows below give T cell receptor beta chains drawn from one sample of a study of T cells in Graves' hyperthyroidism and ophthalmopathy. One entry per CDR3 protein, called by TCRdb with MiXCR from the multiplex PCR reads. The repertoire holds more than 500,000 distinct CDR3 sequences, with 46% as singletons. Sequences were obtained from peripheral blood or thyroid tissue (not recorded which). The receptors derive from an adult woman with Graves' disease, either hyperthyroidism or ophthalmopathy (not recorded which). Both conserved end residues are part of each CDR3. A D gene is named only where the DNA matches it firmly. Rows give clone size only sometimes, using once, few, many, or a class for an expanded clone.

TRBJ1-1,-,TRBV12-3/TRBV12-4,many,CASSPPHMNTEAFF,TGTGCCAGCTCTCCCCCCCACATGAACACTGAAGCTTTCTTT
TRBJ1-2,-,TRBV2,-,CASSENVGLGYTF,TGTGCCAGCAGTGAGAATGTCGGTCTTGGCTACACCTTC
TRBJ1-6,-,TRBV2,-,CASSPRAGGASPLHF,TGTGCCAGCAGCCCTCGGGCCGGGGGCGCCTCACCCCTCCACTTT
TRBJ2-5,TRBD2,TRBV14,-,CASSQEGRVEPF,TGTGCCAGCAGCCAAGAAGGGAGGGTAGAACCCTTC
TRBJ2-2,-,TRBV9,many,CASSVDFGGRNIGELFF,TGTGCCAGCAGCGTAGATTTCGGGGGTAGGAATATCGGGGAGCTGTTTTTT
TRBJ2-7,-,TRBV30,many,CAWSAAYEQYF,TGTGCCTGGAGTGCTGCCTACGAGCAGTACTTC
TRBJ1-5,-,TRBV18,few,CASSPGLDQPQHF,TGTGCCAGCTCACCGGGCCTGGACCAGCCCCAGCATTTT
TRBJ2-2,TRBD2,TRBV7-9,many,CASSPGLDTGELFF,TGTGCCAGCAGCCCTGGACTAGACACCGGGGAGCTGTTTTTT
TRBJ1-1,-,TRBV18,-,CASSPRNRKVSEAFF,TGTGCCAGCTCACCACGCAACAGAAAAGTCTCTGAAGCTTTCTTT
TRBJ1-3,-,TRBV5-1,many,CASSTRDSGNTIYF,TGCGCCAGCAGCACACGGGATTCTGGAAACACCATATATTTT